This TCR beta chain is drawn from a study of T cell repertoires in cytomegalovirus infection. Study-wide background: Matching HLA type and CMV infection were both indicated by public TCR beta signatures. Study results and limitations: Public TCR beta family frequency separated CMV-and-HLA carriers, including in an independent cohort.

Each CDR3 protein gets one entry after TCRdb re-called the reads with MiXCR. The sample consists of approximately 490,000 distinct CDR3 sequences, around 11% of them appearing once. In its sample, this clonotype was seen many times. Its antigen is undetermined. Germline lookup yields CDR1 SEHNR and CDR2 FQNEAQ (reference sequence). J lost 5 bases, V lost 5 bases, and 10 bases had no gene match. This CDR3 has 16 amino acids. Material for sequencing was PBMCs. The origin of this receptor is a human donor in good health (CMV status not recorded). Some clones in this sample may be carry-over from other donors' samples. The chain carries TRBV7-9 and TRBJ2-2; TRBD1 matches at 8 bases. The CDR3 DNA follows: TGTGCCAGCAGCCGCGGACGGGACAGGTTGACCGGGGAGCTGTTTTTT. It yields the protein CASSRGRDRLTGELFF.